The 21 T cell receptor beta chains below all came from one sample that was sequenced in a study of blood T cell repertoires in COVID-19 (dated by TCRdb to about 2020). Library prep was done by the immunoSEQ multiplex PCR assay. Sourced from immuneACCESS, this table was stored by TCRdb with only in-frame sequences that have V and J called. A share of the clones is absent; for the studies checked, an unresolved V gene accounts for under half, and the remainder has no known explanation. For this sample the table gives about 140,000 clones, of which roughly 86% were detected only once. About 8% of the sample is held by the ten biggest clonotypes. Sequencing was done on a sample of peripheral blood. The source is a woman in her sixties with acute or convalescent COVID-19.

The chain employs TRBV20-1 and TRBJ2-1; 8 bases match TRBD2. Germline V gives CDR1 DFQATT, CDR2 SNEGSKA (reference sequence). Unmatched junction bases numbered 11, after V lost 3 bases and J lost 4 bases. CDR3 size: 16 residues. For the CDR3, the DNA is TGCAGTGCTAGTCGTTGGATAGCGGGGCTTTACAATGAGCAGTTCTTC. Translation gives CSASRWIAGLYNEQFF.

The chain carries TRBV7-9 and TRBJ1-5; possible D gene TRBD1, 6 bases. With 4 bases removed from V and 4 bases from J, the gap between germline ends came to 20 bases. The V gene's germline CDR1 is SEHNR and CDR2 FQNEAQ (reference sequence). The CDR3 is 17 residues long. DNA for the CDR3: TGTGCCAGCAGCTCCAGCGTGTTGACAGGCACAAATCAGCCCCAGCATTTT. Translation: CASSSSVLTGTNQPQHF.

This rearrangement joins TRBV7-2 to TRBJ1-1, with D possibly TRBD1 on 6 matching bases. The CDR3 is 17 residues long. CDR1 is SGHTA, CDR2 FQGNSA, per germline. V was trimmed by 3 bases and J by 0 bases, leaving 17 bases between them. The chain's CDR3 is CASSLRQRGQLNTEAFF. The DNA of the CDR3 is TGTGCCAGCAGCTTGAGGCAACGTGGACAGTTGAACACTGAAGCTTTCTTT.

This clone was counted between two and nine times. The chain is built from TRBV27 and TRBJ1-2, with TRBD1 identical over 7 bases. The V and J ends lost 6 bases and 1 base, in that order; junction bases with no gene match: 5. Germline-derived CDR1 and CDR2 are MNHEY and SMNVEV (reference sequence). The length of the CDR3 is 14 residues. The CDR3 nucleotides read TGTGCCAGCAGCCGACAGGGAGATAACTATGGCTACACCTTC. Translating gives CASSRQGDNYGYTF.

The V and J genes are TRBV19 and TRBJ2-1; no clear D. The CDR3 is made up of 12 amino acids. V was pared by 0 bases and J by 9 bases, with 6 bases between. Germline CDR1 reads LNHDA; CDR2 reads SQIVND (reference sequence). The CDR3 sequence: CASSIDPGEQFF. As DNA, the CDR3 is TGTGCCAGTAGTATAGATCCAGGTGAGCAGTTCTTC. Filled out from reference TRBV19 and TRBJ2-1, the complete variable domain reads DGGITQSPKYLFRKEGQNVTLSCEQNLNHDAMYWYRQDPGQGLRLIYYSQIVNDFQKGDIAEGYSVSREKKESFPLTVTSAQKNPTAFYLCASSIDPGEQFFGPGTRLTVL.

CDR3 residues: CASRVGTSGLLETQYF. The CDR3 DNA follows: TGTGCCAGCAGGGTTGGGACTAGCGGTTTACTAGAGACCCAGTACTTC. The gene calls are TRBV27 and TRBJ2-5, with 11 bases identical to TRBD2. The CDR3 has 16 residues. V shed 6 bases and J 4 bases; nucleotides not matched to a gene: 10. Per the germline V gene, CDR1 is MNHEY and CDR2 is SMNVEV (reference sequence).

This clone turned up a few times. The rearrangement uses TRBV19 and TRBJ2-2; the D gene is possibly TRBD1 (5 bases). Trimming removed 6 bases at V and 0 bases at J, with 14 bases between. The CDR3 loop spans 16 amino acids. The germline V gene encodes CDR1 LNHDA and CDR2 SQIVND (reference sequence). This chain's CDR3 is CASSQLARANTGELFF. Written as DNA, the CDR3 is TGTGCCAGTAGCCAACTGGCCAGGGCGAACACCGGGGAGCTGTTTTTT. The full variable domain, completed using reference TRBV19 and TRBJ2-2, is DGGITQSPKYLFRKEGQNVTLSCEQNLNHDAMYWYRQDPGQGLRLIYYSQIVNDFQKGDIAEGYSVSREKKESFPLTVTSAQKNPTAFYLCASSQLARANTGELFFGEGSRLTVL.

V and J are TRBV3-1 (or the pseudogene TRBV3-2) and TRBJ2-5; 8 bases map to TRBD2. V lost 6 bases to trimming and J lost 4 bases; unmatched junction nucleotides: 4. The germline V gene has CDR1 LGHDT and CDR2 YNNKEL (reference sequence). The CDR3 is 13 residues long. The CDR3 DNA reads TGTGCCAGCAGGCTGAGCGGGGGAGAGACCCAGTACTTC. Protein: CASRLSGGETQYF.

The chain has TRBV30 and TRBJ1-3, with D possibly TRBD1 on 5 matching bases. The V and J ends lost 3 bases and 2 bases respectively, with 11 bases between them. The CDR3 length is 14 residues. Germline V gene data show CDR1 as GTSNPN and CDR2 as SVGIG (reference sequence). The CDR3 region has the DNA TGTGCCTGGAGGAGGGGACTTACTGGAAACACCATATATTTT. Its protein is CAWRRGLTGNTIYF.

This clone was seen repeatedly, ten times or more. The chain joins TRBV2 to TRBJ2-6; D is unresolved. Trimming pared 6 bases from V and 4 bases from J, leaving 10 bases between. This CDR3 has 14 amino acids. Germline V CDR1 and CDR2: SNHLY, FYNNEI. The CDR3 region has the DNA TGTGCCAGCAGGCCCGAGTCGGGGGCCAACGTCCTGACTTTC. It encodes CASRPESGANVLTF.

V is TRBV4-1 and J is TRBJ2-1; D ambiguous. The V gene lost 0 bases and the J gene lost 4 bases, with 13 bases spanning the gap. This CDR3 has 16 amino acids. The germline CDR1 and CDR2 sequences are MGHRA and YSYEKL. CDR3 sequence reads: CASSQEASVGYNEQFF. The CDR3 nucleotides read TGCGCCAGCAGCCAAGAGGCCTCGGTCGGGTACAATGAGCAGTTCTTC.

The count of this clone is one. V gene TRBV27 combines with J gene TRBJ1-2; TRBD1 matches at 9 bases. The CDR3 length is 14 residues. Unmatched junction bases numbered 11, after V lost 5 bases and J lost 10 bases. The germline CDR1 and CDR2 sequences are MNHEY and SMNVEV (reference sequence). For the CDR3, the DNA is TGTGCCAGCAGTCATGGGACAGGGAACAGTCTCTACACCTTC. It specifies CASSHGTGNSLYTF.

The V gene is TRBV6-2 or TRBV6-3, the J gene TRBJ1-2; TRBD1 might be the D (6 bases). CDR1 is MNHEY, CDR2 SVGEGT, per germline. This CDR3 has 16 amino acids. V shed 0 bases and J shed 0 bases, with 11 bases lying between them. The CDR3 DNA reads TGTGCCAGCAGTTACTCGCGCAGGGGAGCTAACTATGGCTACACCTTC. Amino acids: CASSYSRRGANYGYTF.

The rearrangement uses TRBV9 and TRBJ2-5, with 8 bases aligning to TRBD2. J gave up 5 bases and V 0 bases, and 9 bases lay outside the gene matches. CDR1 and CDR2 from the germline V gene are SGDLS and YYNGEE. This CDR3 comprises 16 residues. The CDR3 DNA reads TGTGCCAGCAGCGTAGCTGAGCGGGGGCCGGGGGAGACCCAGTACTTC. Translated, it gives CASSVAERGPGETQYF.

This sequence joins TRBV3-1 (or the pseudogene TRBV3-2) and TRBJ1-1; TRBD1 agrees at 8 bases. The germline CDR1 and CDR2 sequences are LGHDT and YNNKEL (reference sequence). This CDR3 has 17 residues. With V trimmed by 0 bases and J by 0 bases, 6 bases remained unmatched. In DNA, the CDR3 is TGTGCCAGCAGCCAAGACAGGGGGCGCGGAATGAACACTGAAGCTTTCTTT. Amino acid sequence: CASSQDRGRGMNTEAFF.

This sequence joins TRBV5-1 and TRBJ2-3, with 15 nucleotides matching TRBD2. Germline trimming cut 0 bases from V and 0 bases from J; bases unmatched to any gene: 5. This CDR3 has 19 amino acids. Looked up from germline, CDR1 is SGHRS and CDR2 is YFSETQ. The CDR3 sequence is CASSLARTSGGDSTDTQYF. The CDR3 DNA follows: TGCGCCAGCAGCTTGGCTAGGACTAGCGGGGGGGACAGCACAGATACGCAGTATTTT. Supplemented by reference TRBV5-1 and TRBJ2-3, the full variable domain reads KAGVTQTPRYLIKTRGQQVTLSCSPISGHRSVSWYQQTPGQGLQFLFEYFSETQRNKGNFPGRFSGRQFSNSRSEMNVSTLELGDSALYLCASSLARTSGGDSTDTQYFGPGTRLTVL.

The CDR3 spells CASSQQGVFVNEQFF. The CDR3 bases are TGTGCCAGCAGCCAACAGGGGGTGTTCGTCAATGAGCAGTTCTTC. The chain joins TRBV7-6 to TRBJ2-1; 8 nucleotides align to TRBD1. The CDR3 sequence is 15 residues long. J gave up 6 bases and V 5 bases, and 9 bases lay outside the gene matches. Looked up from germline, CDR1 is SGHVS and CDR2 is FNYEAQ.

V is TRBV30 and J is TRBJ1-1, with D uncertain. V was pared by 1 base and J by 6 bases, with 15 bases between. In germline, CDR1 is GTSNPN, CDR2 SVGIG (reference sequence). The length of the CDR3 is 14 residues. Here the CDR3 DNA reads TGTGCCTGGAGTGAGGAGGGTCCGCGCTCTGAAGCTTTCTTT. As protein: CAWSEEGPRSEAFF. Combining the CDR3 with reference TRBV30 and TRBJ1-1 gives the whole variable domain SQTIHQWPATLVQPVGSPLSLECTVEGTSNPNLYWYRQAAGRGLQLLFYSVGIGQISSEVPQNLSASRPQDRQFILSSKKLLLSDSGFYLCAWSEEGPRSEAFFGQGTRLTVV.

As to this clone: Other DNA sequences of this sample code for an identical CDR3. This chain uses TRBV4-1 with TRBJ2-7; 7 bases fit TRBD1. The CDR3 contains 14 residues. Losses at the gene ends were 4 bases for V and 0 bases for J; bases not matched to a gene: 3. Germline V gene data show CDR1 as MGHRA and CDR2 as YSYEKL. CDR3 DNA: TGCGCCAGCAGCCCAAGGGACAGCTCCTACGAGCAGTACTTC. This codes for CASSPRDSSYEQYF.

The genes are TRBV12-3 or TRBV12-4 and TRBJ1-2; D is undetermined. The CDR3 sequence is 13 residues long. The V gene lost 6 bases and the J gene lost 3 bases, with 11 bases spanning the gap. The CDR3 here is CASRRAGYYGYTF. The CDR3, as DNA: TGTGCCAGCAGACGGGCGGGATACTATGGCTACACCTTC.

This clone was counted many times. The chain couples TRBV5-6 to TRBJ1-1, with D unclear. V lost 0 bases, J lost 3 bases, and 9 bases lay in between. This CDR3 has 14 residues. Germline V gene sequence: CDR1 SGHDT, CDR2 YYEEEE. The chain's CDR3 is CASSLGAMDTEAFF. The CDR3 DNA reads as TGTGCCAGCAGCTTGGGAGCGATGGACACTGAAGCTTTCTTT.